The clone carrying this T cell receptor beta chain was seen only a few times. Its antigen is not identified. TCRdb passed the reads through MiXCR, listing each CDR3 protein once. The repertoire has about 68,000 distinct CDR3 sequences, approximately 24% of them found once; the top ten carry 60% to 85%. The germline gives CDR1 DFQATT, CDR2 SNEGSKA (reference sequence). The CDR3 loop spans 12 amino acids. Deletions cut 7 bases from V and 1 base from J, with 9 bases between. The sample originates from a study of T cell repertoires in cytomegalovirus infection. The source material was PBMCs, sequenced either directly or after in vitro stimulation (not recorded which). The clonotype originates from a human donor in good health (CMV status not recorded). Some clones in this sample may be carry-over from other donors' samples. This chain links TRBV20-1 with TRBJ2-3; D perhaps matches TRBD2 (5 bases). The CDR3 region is CSGTRGTDTQYF. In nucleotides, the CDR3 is TGCAGTGGGACTCGCGGCACAGATACGCAGTATTTT.